One and the same sample provided the 3 T cell receptor beta chains below, sequenced in a study of cytomegalovirus exposure and HLA in healthy donors. The table came from immunoSEQ multiplex PCR; TCRdb's copy has only in-frame clones and leaves some out. The sample lists over 100,000 clones; nearly 90% were seen once. Sequenced material: PBMCs. The receptors derive from a woman between 18 and 29 years old in good health and CMV-seronegative.

This chain joins TRBV5-1 and TRBJ2-2; D is undetermined. Germline CDR1 SGHRS, CDR2 YFSETQ. Trimming shortened V by 6 bases and J by 7 bases, and 16 bases separated the two germline ends. The CDR3 is 14 residues long. CDR3 amino acids: CASKSLSSRGELFF. In DNA form, the CDR3 reads TGCGCCAGCAAATCCTTGAGTAGTCGCGGGGAGCTGTTTTTT.

This chain connects TRBV4-1 to TRBJ2-5; maybe TRBD2 (6 bases). Trimming removed 4 bases at V and 6 bases at J, with 9 bases between. Germline assignment: CDR1 MGHRA and CDR2 YSYEKL. The CDR3 spans 12 residues. CDR3 coding DNA: TGCGCCAGCAGCCGGGGCGGGAAGACCCAGTACTTC. Protein product: CASSRGGKTQYF.

The CDR3 DNA reads as TGTGCCAGTAGTATCCTTCGGGACAGCTACACAGATACGCAGTATTTT. Its translation is CASSILRDSYTDTQYF. The rearrangement uses TRBV19 and TRBJ2-3, with 7 bases that match TRBD1. There are 16 residues in the CDR3. J lost 2 bases, V lost 3 bases, and 8 bases had no gene match. CDR1 and CDR2 (germline): LNHDA, SQIVND (reference sequence). The full variable domain, rest sourced from reference TRBV19 and TRBJ2-3, is DGGITQSPKYLFRKEGQNVTLSCEQNLNHDAMYWYRQDPGQGLRLIYYSQIVNDFQKGDIAEGYSVSREKKESFPLTVTSAQKNPTAFYLCASSILRDSYTDTQYFGPGTRLTVL.